Shown below are 2 T cell receptor beta chains from a single sample sequenced in a study of T cells in Graves' hyperthyroidism and ophthalmopathy. From RNA transcripts, TCR beta CDR3 regions were amplified. HTBI primers were employed in a first-round RT-PCR of the TCR CDR3. TCRdb fed the multiplex PCR reads into MiXCR, producing one record per CDR3 protein. The data contain 480,000 or so distinct CDR3 sequences, approximately 15% of them singletons. The sequenced sample was blood. Receptors were obtained from a woman younger than 35 with Graves' hyperthyroidism.

In its sample, this clonotype was seen a few times. The CDR3 sequence: CASSLRLAGPNSYEQYF. The CDR3 DNA sequence: TGTGCCAGCAGCTTGAGACTAGCGGGGCCTAACTCCTACGAGCAGTACTTC. The genes are TRBV5-6 and TRBJ2-7; TRBD2 agrees at 11 bases. Germline CDR1 and CDR2: SGHDT and YYEEEE. V lost 1 base, J lost 0 bases, and 6 bases stayed unmatched. CDR3 length: 17 residues.

Ten or more counts support this clonotype. V usage is TRBV12-3 or TRBV12-4 and J usage is TRBJ1-1, with D possibly being TRBD1 (6 bases). Trimming shortened V by 7 bases and J by 1 base, and 10 bases separated the two germline ends. CDR3 size: 13 residues. DNA of the CDR3: TGTGCCAGCAACGGGGGACAGAACACTGAAGCTTTCTTT. Amino acid sequence: CASNGGQNTEAFF.